The sequence of this T cell receptor beta chain was determined in a study of PD-L1 blockade in urothelial cancer. As for the study in general: Blood was subjected to analysis at 3 weeks (second dose) and 6 weeks following treatment start.

This CDR3 contains 17 residues. Germline lookup yields CDR1 MDHEN and CDR2 SYDVKM. Unmatched junction bases numbered 6, after V lost 5 bases and J lost 0 bases. The method was immunoSEQ multiplex PCR; TCRdb's version includes in-frame clones alone and lacks a portion of them. The sample has 65,000 to 85,000 clones; around 93% are singletons. Time point described: peripheral blood 6 weeks after treatment start. Every patient provided from 1 to 8 samples, collected pretreatment and on-treatment. The sequence came from a woman aged 80 or over with urothelial cancer. The starting material was PBMCs, obtained around atezolizumab (anti-PD-L1) treatment. The chain is built from TRBV28 and TRBJ2-6; 8 bases align to TRBD2. The CDR3 DNA sequence: TGTGCCAGCAGTGCCCGGGGGGGACCCTCTGGGGCCAACGTCCTGACTTTC. It encodes CASSARGGPSGANVLTF.